A selection of T cell receptor beta chains follows, all from one sample in a study of T cell changes during pregnancy in multiple sclerosis. The protocol was immunoSEQ multiplex PCR, while the TCRdb copy is restricted to in-frame clones and leaves out a portion. The sample lists 50,000 to 60,000 clones, around nine tenths occurring once. Sample: peripheral blood, taken in the first trimester of pregnancy. The receptors come from a female donor in good health, enrolled as a control in a pregnancy study. Both conserved end residues are part of each CDR3. Each record gives: J gene, V gene, D gene, CDR3 protein, CDR3 DNA. The D gene is left open where the match is weak.

j_gene: TRBJ1-5; v_gene: TRBV6-1; d_gene: TRBD1; CDR3aa: CAIQGASENQPQHF; CDR3nt: TGTGCCATTCAGGGGGCGTCAGAGAATCAGCCCCAGCATTTT
j_gene: TRBJ1-1; v_gene: TRBV5-1; d_gene: TRBD1; CDR3aa: CASSGRQGNLMNTEAFF; CDR3nt: TGCGCCAGCAGCGGAAGACAGGGGAACCTAATGAACACTGAAGCTTTCTTT
j_gene: TRBJ1-2; v_gene: TRBV29-1; d_gene: .; CDR3aa: CSATGAGGDYGYTF; CDR3nt: TGCAGCGCCACGGGGGCGGGGGGGGACTATGGCTACACCTTC
j_gene: TRBJ1-1; v_gene: TRBV20-1; d_gene: .; CDR3aa: CSARGTEAFF; CDR3nt: TGCAGTGCTCGGGGCACTGAAGCTTTCTTT
j_gene: TRBJ2-7; v_gene: TRBV6-6; d_gene: TRBD2; CDR3aa: CASSLAGGPYEQYF; CDR3nt: TGTGCCAGCAGTCTAGCGGGAGGCCCCTACGAGCAGTACTTC
j_gene: TRBJ2-7; v_gene: TRBV6-5; d_gene: .; CDR3aa: CASNHLQGVSEQYF; CDR3nt: TGTGCCAGCAATCACTTACAGGGAGTAAGCGAGCAGTACTTC
j_gene: TRBJ1-1; v_gene: TRBV6-5; d_gene: TRBD1; CDR3aa: CASRDRDVTEAFF; CDR3nt: TGTGCCAGCAGGGACAGGGACGTGACTGAAGCTTTCTTT
j_gene: TRBJ2-7; v_gene: TRBV9; d_gene: TRBD1; CDR3aa: CASSGDREGYEQYF; CDR3nt: TGTGCCAGCAGCGGGGACAGGGAAGGCTACGAGCAGTACTTC
j_gene: TRBJ1-2; v_gene: TRBV6-1; d_gene: .; CDR3aa: CASSEVGEANYGYTF; CDR3nt: TGTGCCAGCAGTGAAGTTGGGGAGGCTAACTATGGCTACACCTTC
j_gene: TRBJ2-7; v_gene: TRBV7-9; d_gene: TRBD2; CDR3aa: CASSDGTSGPFSYEQYF; CDR3nt: TGTGCCAGCAGCGACGGGACTAGCGGACCGTTCTCCTACGAGCAGTACTTC
j_gene: TRBJ2-3; v_gene: TRBV6-1; d_gene: TRBD2; CDR3aa: CASLWTSGVTDTQYF; CDR3nt: TGTGCCAGTCTTTGGACTAGCGGGGTCACAGATACGCAGTATTTT
j_gene: TRBJ2-5; v_gene: TRBV6-4; d_gene: .; CDR3aa: CASSENSQETQYF; CDR3nt: TGTGCCAGCAGTGAAAACTCACAAGAGACCCAGTACTTC
j_gene: TRBJ2-7; v_gene: TRBV9; d_gene: TRBD2; CDR3aa: CASSVGASSGAIEQYF; CDR3nt: TGTGCCAGCAGCGTAGGAGCTTCTAGCGGGGCCATCGAGCAGTACTTC
j_gene: TRBJ1-1; v_gene: TRBV5-8; d_gene: TRBD1; CDR3aa: CASSLDPGGALNTEAFF; CDR3nt: TGTGCCAGCAGCTTGGATCCAGGGGGCGCCTTGAACACTGAAGCTTTCTTT
j_gene: TRBJ1-5; v_gene: TRBV7-9; d_gene: .; CDR3aa: CASSFAGRRNQPQHF; CDR3nt: TGTGCCAGCAGCTTTGCGGGACGGAGAAATCAGCCCCAGCATTTT